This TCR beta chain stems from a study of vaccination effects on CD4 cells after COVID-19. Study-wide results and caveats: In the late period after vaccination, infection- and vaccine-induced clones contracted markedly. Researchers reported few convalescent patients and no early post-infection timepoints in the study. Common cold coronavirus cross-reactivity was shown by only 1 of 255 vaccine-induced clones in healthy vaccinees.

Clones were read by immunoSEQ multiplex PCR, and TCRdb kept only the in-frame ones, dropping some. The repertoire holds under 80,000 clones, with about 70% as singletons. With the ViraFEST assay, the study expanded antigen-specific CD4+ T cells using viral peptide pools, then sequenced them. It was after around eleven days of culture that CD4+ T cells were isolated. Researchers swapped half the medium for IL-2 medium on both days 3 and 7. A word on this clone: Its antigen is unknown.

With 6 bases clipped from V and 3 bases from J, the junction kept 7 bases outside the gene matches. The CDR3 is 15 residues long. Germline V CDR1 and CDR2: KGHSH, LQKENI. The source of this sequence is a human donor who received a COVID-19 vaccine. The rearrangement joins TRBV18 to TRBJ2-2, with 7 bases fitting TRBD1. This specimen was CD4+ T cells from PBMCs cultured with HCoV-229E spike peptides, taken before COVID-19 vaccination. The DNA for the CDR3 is TGTGCCAGCTCTCTCGACAGGGTTGACACCGGGGAGCTGTTTTTT. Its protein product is CASSLDRVDTGELFF.